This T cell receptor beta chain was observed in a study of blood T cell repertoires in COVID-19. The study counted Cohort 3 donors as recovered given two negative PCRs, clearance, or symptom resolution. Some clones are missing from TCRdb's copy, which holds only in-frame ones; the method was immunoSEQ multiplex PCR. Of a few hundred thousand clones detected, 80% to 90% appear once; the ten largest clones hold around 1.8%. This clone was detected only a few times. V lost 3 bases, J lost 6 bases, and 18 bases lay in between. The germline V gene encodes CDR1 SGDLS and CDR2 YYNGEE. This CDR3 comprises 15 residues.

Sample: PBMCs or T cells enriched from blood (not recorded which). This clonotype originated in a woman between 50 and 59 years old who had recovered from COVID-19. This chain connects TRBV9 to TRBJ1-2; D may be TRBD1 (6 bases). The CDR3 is CASSGSNAGEHGYTF. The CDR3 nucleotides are TGTGCCAGCAGCGGGAGCAACGCAGGGGAACATGGCTACACCTTC.